This is a list of T cell receptor beta chains from one sample in a study of blood T cell repertoires in COVID-19. Clones were sequenced by immunoSEQ multiplex PCR, and TCRdb holds only the in-frame ones, with some missing. The data contain fewer than 130,000 clones, approximately 65% of them singletons. The sample taken for sequencing was peripheral blood. The receptors shown here come from a woman aged 60-70 years with acute or convalescent COVID-19. CDR3s include the opening cysteine and the closing phenylalanine or tryptophan. Each record gives: V gene, J gene, clone size, CDR3 length, D gene, CDR3 DNA, CDR3 protein. The D gene is left open where the match is weak. The size entry is marked missing in some rows and otherwise reads once, few, many or a size class.

>TRBV18|TRBJ2-7|few|14|NA
TGTGCCAGCTCACAGGGGCTTCGCTCCTACGAGCAGTACTTC
CASSQGLRSYEQYF
>TRBV7-9|TRBJ2-5|NA|14|TRBD2
TGTGCCAGCAGCTCTGGACTAGACGTTGGGACCCAGTACTTC
CASSSGLDVGTQYF
>TRBV10-1|TRBJ1-2|NA|15|TRBD1
TGCGCCAGCAGTCGGACAGGGGGGGTTGACTATGGCTACACCTTC
CASSRTGGVDYGYTF
>TRBV3-1/TRBV3-2|TRBJ1-2|NA|14|TRBD1
TGTGCCAGCAGCCCGGGACAGGGGACGGCTGGCTACACCTTC
CASSPGQGTAGYTF
>TRBV7-2|TRBJ1-5|once|14|NA
TGTGCCAGCAGCTTGAATGGGGGCGGTCAGCCCCAGCATTTT
CASSLNGGGQPQHF
>TRBV18|TRBJ1-1|NA|14|TRBD1
TGTGCCAGCTCAGTAGACAGGGCTAACACTGAAGCTTTCTTT
CASSVDRANTEAFF
>TRBV5-8|TRBJ2-7|NA|14|TRBD1
TGTGCCAGCAGCTTGGACAGGGGTGACTACGAGCAGTACTTC
CASSLDRGDYEQYF
>TRBV6-1|TRBJ2-5|few|15|TRBD2
TGTGCCAGCAGTGAAGTAGCGGGGGGGCAAGAGACCCAGTACTTC
CASSEVAGGQETQYF
>TRBV12-3/TRBV12-4|TRBJ2-5|few|13|NA
TGTGCCAGCAGCCCCCGACAGCCTTCTACCCAGTACTTC
CASSPRQPSTQYF
>TRBV14|TRBJ2-4|NA|14|NA
TGTGCCAGCAGCCGTTCAGGGGCCCAAAACATTCAGTACTTC
CASSRSGAQNIQYF